Listed below are T cell receptor beta chains from one sample, sequenced in a study of T cells in Graves' hyperthyroidism and ophthalmopathy. MiXCR, applied by TCRdb to the multiplex PCR reads, yields one record per CDR3 protein. The sample holds around 33,000 distinct CDR3 sequences; 49% are singletons and the top ten take roughly 6.2%. Specimen: blood. The receptors were sampled from a woman aged 50 to 65 with Graves' hyperthyroidism that later progressed to Graves' ophthalmopathy. The CDR3 runs from the conserved cysteine through the conserved F or W. The order of the fields is CDR3 DNA, CDR3 protein, clone size, V gene, D gene, J gene. D genes are given only for firm matches. Expanded clones are given a class, and other clones once, few, many or no size at all.

TGTGCCAGCAGCTCCGGGACAGCCGGGGGGGAGACCCAGTACTTC	CASSSGTAGGETQYF	many	TRBV9	NA	TRBJ2-5
TGCGCCAGCAGCAGACGGGAGTATAATTCACCCCTCCACTTT	CASSRREYNSPLHF	NA	TRBV5-1	NA	TRBJ1-6
TGTGCCAGCAGCGGTACAGCTCTCCATAGCAATCAGCCCCAGCATTTT	CASSGTALHSNQPQHF	many	TRBV5-5	NA	TRBJ1-5
TGCGCCAGCAGCCTAATCGGGAGGGGTTACGAGACCCAGTACTTC	CASSLIGRGYETQYF	many	TRBV4-1	TRBD2	TRBJ2-5
TGCAGTGCTTCCGACAGCTACGAGCAGTACTTC	CSASDSYEQYF	NA	TRBV20-1	NA	TRBJ2-7
TGCAGCGTCAGGGCGGGAGTGTACGAGCAGTACTTC	CSVRAGVYEQYF	NA	TRBV29-1	TRBD2	TRBJ2-7
TGTGCCAGCAGCTTAGTTAACGAGCGGAATGAAAAACTGTTTTTT	CASSLVNERNEKLFF	NA	TRBV13	NA	TRBJ1-4
TGCAGCGTTGAGGTAGCGGGAGGGTTCGACGAGCAGTACTTC	CSVEVAGGFDEQYF	medium-sized	TRBV29-1	TRBD2	TRBJ2-7
TGTGCCAGCAGTGAATCCCGACAGGGGATCCACGAGCAGTACTTC	CASSESRQGIHEQYF	NA	TRBV25-1	TRBD1	TRBJ2-7
TGTGCCAGCAGCGGAGGACAGGCGATTGGCGGCTACACCTTC	CASSGGQAIGGYTF	NA	TRBV7-2	TRBD1	TRBJ1-2
TGCAGTGTTTGGCCGGTGGCCCGGGAGATAGTGGTAGGAGAGACCCAGTACTTC	CSVWPVAREIVVGETQYF	NA	TRBV20-1	NA	TRBJ2-5
TGTGCCAGCAGCTTTAGCGGAATCTCCTACGAGCAGTACTTC	CASSFSGISYEQYF	once	TRBV7-8	NA	TRBJ2-7
TGCAGTGCTCGAGAGGGCGGCACCTATGGCTACACCTTC	CSAREGGTYGYTF	medium-sized	TRBV20-1	NA	TRBJ1-2
TGTGCCAGCAGCCCCGGCGGCTCTGGAAACACCTTC	CASSPGGSGNTF	NA	TRBV9	NA	TRBJ1-2
TGTGCCAGTAGTATAAATCATGGAGGTAGCTCCGAGCAGTACTTC	CASSINHGGSSEQYF	many	TRBV19	NA	TRBJ2-7
TGCAGCGTCCTTCTCGGGGTGGTCTACGAGCAGTACTTC	CSVLLGVVYEQYF	medium-sized	TRBV29-1	NA	TRBJ2-7
TGTGCCAGCAGCTTGCTGGACAGGGAGGATGGCTACACCTTC	CASSLLDREDGYTF	many	TRBV5-4	TRBD1	TRBJ1-2
TGCAGTGCTAAAGGACAGGTCGGCACCGGGGAGCTGTTTTTT	CSAKGQVGTGELFF	many	TRBV20-1	TRBD1	TRBJ2-2
TGTGCCACCAGTGATTCTAGCGGGAGCAATGAGCAGTTCTTC	CATSDSSGSNEQFF	medium-sized	TRBV24-1	TRBD2	TRBJ2-1
TGTGCCAGCAGCCCCACCGGAGGAGCGGGAGCTTCTGAGCAGTACTTC	CASSPTGGAGASEQYF	many	TRBV6-4	TRBD2	TRBJ2-7
TGTGCCAGCAGCGTAGAGGGCGGGAGCACGACAGATACGCAGTATTTT	CASSVEGGSTTDTQYF	many	TRBV9	TRBD2	TRBJ2-3
TGTGCCAGCAGCTCACTATTACGGACAGGGATGAACACTGAAGCTTTCTTT	CASSSLLRTGMNTEAFF	many	TRBV13	TRBD1	TRBJ1-1
TGTGCCAGCAGCCCATACAGTGTAGGGACAGGGCTTTACGAGCAGTACTTC	CASSPYSVGTGLYEQYF	NA	TRBV7-6	TRBD1	TRBJ2-7
TGCAGTGCTAGAGCCCGGGACAGGAACTACGAGCAGTACTTC	CSARARDRNYEQYF	NA	TRBV20-1	TRBD1	TRBJ2-7
TGTGCCAGCAGCCCTAGCGGGAGGATCGGAGATACGCAGTTCTTC	CASSPSGRIGDTQFF	NA	TRBV19	TRBD2	TRBJ2-1
TGTGCCAGCAGTAGTACAGGGGTCCCCCATCAGCCCCAGCATTTT	CASSSTGVPHQPQHF	many	TRBV6-6	TRBD1	TRBJ1-5
TGTGCCAGCAGCTATGCGGGGGGCTTCTACGAGCAGTACTTC	CASSYAGGFYEQYF	NA	TRBV7-2	TRBD2	TRBJ2-7
TGCAGTGCCAGTCGGTCGGGGGCCACCGGGGAGCTGTTTTTT	CSASRSGATGELFF	NA	TRBV20-1	NA	TRBJ2-2
TGTGCCAGCAGCGTAAGTGGGACCGCCGCCACTGAAGCTTTC	CASSVSGTAATEAF	NA	TRBV7-9	NA	TRBJ2-6
TGTGCCAGCAGCCTCGGGACGCGTTTTGAAGAACTGTTTTTT	CASSLGTRFEELFF	NA	TRBV6-5	NA	TRBJ1-4
TGTGCCAGCAGCCAAGAGGATCAGCCCCAGCATTTT	CASSQEDQPQHF	many	TRBV4-2	NA	TRBJ1-5
TGCAGTGCTAGTAGGGTTGGTCTGGGGGGATCCAATGAAAAACTGTTTTTT	CSASRVGLGGSNEKLFF	NA	TRBV20-1	NA	TRBJ1-4
TGTGCCAGCAGCCCCGGGGCGGACACTGAAGCTTTCTTT	CASSPGADTEAFF	NA	TRBV7-9	NA	TRBJ1-1
TGCAGTGCAACCGACTCTCACCCCAATGAAAAACTGTTTTTT	CSATDSHPNEKLFF	NA	TRBV20-1	NA	TRBJ1-4
TGCGCCAGCCCATGGTATAGCAATCAGCCCCAGCATTTT	CASPWYSNQPQHF	medium-sized	TRBV10-1	NA	TRBJ1-5
TGTGCCAGCAGCCGAGGCTTCTCCTACAATGAGCAGTTCTTC	CASSRGFSYNEQFF	many	TRBV3-1	NA	TRBJ2-1
TGTGCCATCAGTGAGCTTCTTTCCGGGACAGGGAGATACGAGCAGTACTTC	CAISELLSGTGRYEQYF	medium-sized	TRBV10-3	TRBD1	TRBJ2-7
TGTGCCAGCAGTTCTCCCGGGACAGGAGTTGAAGCTTTCTTT	CASSSPGTGVEAFF	many	TRBV27	TRBD1	TRBJ1-1
TGTGCCAGCAGGCCATGGACCACAGGTTACAATGAGCAGTTCTTC	CASRPWTTGYNEQFF	NA	TRBV2	NA	TRBJ2-1